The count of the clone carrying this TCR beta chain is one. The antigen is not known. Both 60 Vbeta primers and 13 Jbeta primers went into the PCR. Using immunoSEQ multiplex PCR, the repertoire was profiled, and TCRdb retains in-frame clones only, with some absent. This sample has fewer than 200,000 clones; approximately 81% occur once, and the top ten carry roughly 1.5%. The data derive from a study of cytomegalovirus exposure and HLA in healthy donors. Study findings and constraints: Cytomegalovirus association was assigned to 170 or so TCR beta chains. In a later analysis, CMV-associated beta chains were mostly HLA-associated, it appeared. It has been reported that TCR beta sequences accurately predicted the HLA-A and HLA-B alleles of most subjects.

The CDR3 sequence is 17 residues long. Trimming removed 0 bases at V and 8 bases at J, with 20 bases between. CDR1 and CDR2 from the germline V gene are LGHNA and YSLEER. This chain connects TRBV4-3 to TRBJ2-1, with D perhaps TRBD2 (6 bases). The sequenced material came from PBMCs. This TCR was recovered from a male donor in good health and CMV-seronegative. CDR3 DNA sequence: TGCGCCAGCAGCCAAGATTGGGCTCCCACTAGCACCTATGAGCAGTTCTTC. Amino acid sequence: CASSQDWAPTSTYEQFF.